The clone carrying this T cell receptor beta chain has just one count. What it binds is unknown. Using immunoSEQ multiplex PCR, the repertoire was profiled, and TCRdb retains in-frame clones only, with some absent. This sample has 2,100,000 or so clones, with 95% found just once. This specimen belongs to a study of shared clonotypes between healthy human individuals. Study-wide results and caveats: Clonotype sharing levels among donors were expected to vary with sequencing depth.

Germline V gene lookup returns CDR1 WNHNN and CDR2 SYGVQD (reference sequence). The CDR3 loop spans 16 amino acids. J gave up 1 base and V 3 bases, and 7 bases lay outside the gene matches. This chain joins TRBV10-1 and TRBJ2-5, with 8 nucleotides matching TRBD1. The sequence derives from a man between 18 and 35 years old in good health. Sequencing was carried out using naive CD4+ T cells sorted from blood. Subset of the sample: CD45RA+ positively selected. The CDR3 nucleotides are TGCGCCAGCAGTGAAGCAGCCGGGACAGGCCAAGAGACCCAGTACTTC. This encodes CASSEAAGTGQETQYF.